Below, 2 T cell receptor beta chains from the same sample are listed, as sequenced in a study of shared clonotypes between healthy human individuals. The table came from immunoSEQ multiplex PCR; TCRdb's copy has only in-frame clones and leaves some out. The table has 100,000 to 120,000 clones, about two thirds seen once. Sequencing used memory CD8+ T cells sorted from blood. Subset reported: CD45RO+ cells pooled with CCR7-negative TemRA cells. Receptor source: a young woman in good health.

This chain joins TRBV2 and TRBJ2-7; 9 bases match TRBD2. Trimming at V came to 0 bases and at J to 2 bases, leaving 8 bases not matched to a gene. The CDR3 has 17 residues. In germline, CDR1 is SNHLY, CDR2 FYNNEI. This CDR3 is CASSEAVVAGVPYEQYF. Here the CDR3 DNA reads TGTGCCAGCAGTGAAGCGGTAGTAGCGGGAGTCCCCTACGAGCAGTACTTC. The entire variable domain, with the rest obtained from reference TRBV2 and TRBJ2-7, is as follows: EPEVTQTPSHQVTQMGQEVILRCVPISNHLYFYWYRQILGQKVEFLVSFYNNEISEKSEIFDDQFSVERPDGSNFTLKIRSTKLEDSAMYFCASSEAVVAGVPYEQYFGPGTRLTVT.

This clone was found many times. The CDR3 reads CASSHLNREVEQYF. CDR3 bases: TGTGCCAGCAGCCATCTTAACAGGGAGGTCGAGCAGTACTTC. The chain has TRBV4-2 and TRBJ2-7; D tentatively fits TRBD1 or TRBD2 (6 bases each). CDR3 length equals 14 residues. V was pared by 3 bases and J by 6 bases, with 15 bases between. In germline, CDR1 is LGHNA, CDR2 YNFKEQ.